This section outlines one T cell receptor (beta chain) sequence together with its context. What this receptor recognizes is not known. No base qualities exist here, and no much larger clone lies one base off it. A distance of 14 bases separates the germline ends of V and J, which lose 4 bases and 7 bases respectively. The CDR3 numbers 15 residues from cysteine through phenylalanine. Only the CDR3 region is kept as DNA, spanning 45 bases read in frame from base 1. CDR1 is given as LGHNA and CDR2 as YSLEER, both from the germline V gene. The library came from the immunoSEQ multiplex PCR assay. For the multiplex PCR, a mixture combining 60 forward primers for TCR Vbeta segments and 13 reverse primers for TCR Jbeta segments was used. The CDR3 region of rearranged TCR beta genes was amplified from genomic DNA with a multiplex PCR assay. Amplified TCR beta libraries were sequenced as 87-base-pair reads on the Illumina HiSeq System. The original pipeline was this. A later analysis tallied roughly 80 million unique TCR beta chains across the 700 or so repertoires, and about 10 million of those chains were shared by two or more donors. Raw reads were error-corrected and collapsed into unique sequences by a nearest-neighbor algorithm in which closely related sequences were merged to remove PCR and sequencing errors. To assign V, D and J gene segments, CDR3 sequences were aligned to IMGT reference sequences. Each retained sequence needed at least a six-nucleotide match to both a V gene segment and a J gene segment. Rearrangements were called productive when the CDR3 lacked stop codons and stayed in frame with V and J; all others were non-productive. Following IMGT convention, CDR3 was defined as the stretch from the second conserved V-encoded cysteine to the conserved J-encoded phenylalanine. The earlier analysis of about 590 of the donors excluded sequences that lacked an unambiguous match to a single V gene segment. An earlier analysis of 500 to 600 of the donors classified V segments as functional when productive rearrangements were above 56.7% and as segregating when the standard deviation between donors was above 5%. To diagnose cytomegalovirus status from the catalog of TCR beta chain sequences, a statistical classification framework was built. V and J gene assignment, in a later analysis, came from comparing TCR nucleotide sequences with IMGT/GENE-DB human TR gene sequences. In a later analysis, CDR3 sequences and most-parsimonious VDJ recombination scenarios were assigned using the TCRdist pipeline. A later analysis defined each TCR beta chain by its CDR3 amino acid sequence plus V-gene family, and excluded reads lacking a unique V-gene family. To address suspected cross-contamination and a sequencing artifact, a later analysis removed a few hundred highly shared, low-generation-probability nucleotide sequences. In a later analysis, a clonal expansion index for each public chain was calculated from normalized within-repertoire ranks of inferred template counts. Generation probabilities in a later analysis came from a VDJ recombination model fitted to out-of-frame rearrangements, and those results were checked against IGoR. Hypergeometric tests were used in a later analysis to score TCR-TCR, TCR-HLA and TCR-CMV co-occurrence, with a repertoire-size bias correction applied to the TCR pairs. False discovery rates were estimated in a later analysis by permuting HLA or CMV assignments 20 times. In a later analysis, co-occurring TCRs were grouped using DBSCAN, with TCRdist sequence similarity added in when clustering inside HLA-allele-positive subsets. Repertoires with fewer than 30,000 or more than 120,000 public chains, plus five repertoires with anomalous nucleotide sharing, were excluded from co-occurrence clustering. TCRdb mirrors the immuneACCESS table, restricted to in-frame sequences. Some clones are absent from its copies; in checked studies, under half trace to an unresolved V gene, and the reason for the others is unknown. V and J calls and clone size come straight from that table; D and trimming were deduced from the DNA. Within this sample are 150,000 to 200,000 clones, with 70% to 80% of them counted one time only. Approximately 1.5% of the sample belongs to the ten largest clones.

These data originate in a study of cytomegalovirus exposure and HLA in healthy donors (dated by TCRdb to the late 2010s). Notes on the research overall: An earlier analysis of approximately 640 of the donors reported more than 250 Gb of sequence data and around 120 million unique TCR beta sequences from 150 million to 200 million T cells. To predict cytomegalovirus infection status, the study brought together high-throughput TCR immunosequencing, statistical association of individual TCRs with disease status, and machine learning. Of the 300 to 500 genotyped donors, approximately 81% were placed in the genetic ancestry cluster associated with self-reported Caucasian donors. The study profiled the T cell repertoires of approximately 700 subjects by immunosequencing and related them to cytomegalovirus serostatus. Donor age, sex, ethnicity and CMV serostatus were collected together with the repertoire data. Every repertoire in the discovery cohort had been generated on one and the same sequencing platform. The study aimed to test whether cataloging public T cell receptors could reveal signatures of past pathogen exposure. Rather than drawing on any new phenotypic data, the later analysis identified candidate immune exposures from TCR beta sequences and the way those sequences occurred across donors. To decide whether each TCR beta V gene segment behaved as functional or pseudogenic, an earlier analysis of some 600 of the donors relied on high-throughput TCR beta sequencing. Class I and class II HLA loci were covered by the typing at four-digit resolution. A later analysis re-examined previously published TCR beta repertoires from more than 600 donors and added high-resolution HLA genotyping to investigate patterns of TCR occurrence. Roughly five DR-DQ haplotypes were handled as single units for association and clustering because linkage in the cohort was strong. Among over 350 genotyped donors of the cohort, an average of approximately 230,000 unique TCR beta nucleotide sequences were sequenced per donor, roughly 18% of them non-productive. In addition to the first cohort of around 670 subjects, a separate validation cohort of 120 different subjects was used. An early release covering 550 to 650 HLA-typed donors comprised roughly 300 gigabases of sequencing data and roughly 85 million unique TCR sequences. In a later genetic analysis, genome-wide SNP genotypes for about three fifths of the roughly 670 donors were used, and that subset was treated as a discovery cohort. Typing coverage differed by locus: A, B, C, DRB1 and DQB1 were typed in about 629-640 donors, DQA1 in 500 to 550, DPA1 in approximately 600, and DPB1 in just under 490.

Results the study describes overall, beyond this receptor: The only immune exposure information available for the cohort was CMV serostatus. Roughly uniform sequencing depth across donors was assumed in presence/absence analyses, although this assumption may not hold. In a later analysis, HLA-associated TCR beta chains showed more clonal expansion and lower generation probabilities than non-associated chains that were equally common. Most CMV-associated TCR beta chains appeared to be HLA-restricted in a later analysis, and the HLA associations seemed to be driven largely by CMV exposure. HLA typing was unavailable for some donors at each locus, so association tests used only the typed subset. A further reported finding was that TCR beta sequences accurately predicted the HLA-A and HLA-B alleles for most subjects in the first cohort. Some IMGT-functional V segments, including TRBV6-2 and TRBV6-3, could not be told apart with the 87-base-pair reads, so those segments were excluded. Assigning TCR associations to individual alleles was difficult when HLA alleles, especially DR and DQ, strongly co-occurred. Several of the top co-occurrence clusters appeared to be linked to parvovirus B19, influenza, CMV and Epstein-Barr virus, according to a later analysis. Fewer than 20 rarely observed V segments, including chromosome 9 orphons, were excluded from the earlier analysis of about 500 of the donors because counts were too low. In a later analysis, TCR association rates were found to vary across HLA loci, with the most associated TCRs seen for DRB1 alleles and the fewest for HLA-C alleles. A few of the identified cytomegalovirus-associated TCR beta chains were confirmed in vitro to be specific for cytomegalovirus antigens. Across donors, most TCR sequences were observed very rarely, whereas some public TCRs were present in many individuals. The authors suggested that the approach could potentially be generalized to other disease states and immunological phenotypes. Only TCR beta chains were sequenced in this cohort, and the absence of alpha or paired-chain data limited detectable features. In both the original and validation cohorts, the classifier was reported to diagnose cytomegalovirus status with high specificity and sensitivity. A cluster of highly shared sequence variants was judged likely to be a technical artifact of the sequencing pipeline. In the study, some 160 TCR beta chains were listed as associated with cytomegalovirus. Linkage disequilibrium might explain the correlated functional status among segregating V segments, but an unknown experimental factor could not be ruled out. A later genetic analysis reported fewer N-insertions in productive TCRs among donors in an Asian-associated ancestry cluster than the approximately 700-donor mean. At a false discovery rate of 0.05, a later analysis linked around 15,000 TCR beta sequences to specific HLA alleles. In an earlier analysis of more than 500 of the donors, most TCR beta V segments appeared in productive rearrangements about 90% or about 30% of the time, broadly matching IMGT annotations. In a later genetic analysis, a missense DCLRE1C variant was associated with V-gene and J-gene trimming of TCR beta chains, and the association was replicated in an independent cohort.

In total, fewer than 750 healthy bone marrow donors made up the cohort. Cohort members were all nominally healthy when sampled, although unrecorded immune exposures were likely present. The donor tested CMV seronegative and was one of the 352 seronegative cohort members. Each donor provided a peripheral blood sample, and peripheral blood mononuclear cells were used for TCR beta sequencing. The Qiagen DNeasy Blood Extraction Kit was used to extract genomic DNA from the blood cell samples. The receptor comes from a male donor in good health and CMV-seronegative. The receptor chain draws on TRBV4-3 and TRBJ1-6; D gene: possibly TRBD1, on 5 matching bases. The sequenced sample was PBMCs. The CDR3 has the sequence CASSPRDYLNSPLHF. The DNA is TGCGCCAGCAGCCCCCGGGACTACTTGAATTCACCCCTCCACTTT.